Shown below are 25 T cell receptor beta chains from a single sample sequenced in a study of siplizumab effects on memory and regulatory T cells. The data were produced by immunoSEQ multiplex PCR, yet TCRdb's version contains in-frame clones alone and is incomplete. The sample has more than 95,000 clones; roughly 91% are singletons. What was sequenced was CD4+ T cells sorted from blood. All receptors come from a human donor in good health.

The chain is built from TRBV10-3 and TRBJ2-7, with D uncertain. This CDR3 has 13 residues. V lost 2 bases to trimming and J lost 0 bases, with 5 bases between them. CDR1 is ENHRY, CDR2 SYGVKD, per germline. The CDR3 protein is CAISEGVSYEQYF. CDR3 coding DNA: TGTGCCATCAGTGAGGGCGTCTCCTACGAGCAGTACTTC.

The genes are TRBV10-2 and TRBJ2-1; D may be TRBD2 (5 bases). CDR3 size: 14 residues. Between the trimmed V and J ends, which lost 7 bases and 0 bases, there was a span of 10 bases. Per germline, CDR1 WSHSY and CDR2 SAAADI. The CDR3 is CASKSGDSYNEQFF. Written as DNA, the CDR3 is TGCGCCAGCAAATCCGGGGACTCCTACAATGAGCAGTTCTTC.

This chain connects TRBV5-4 to TRBJ2-5; perhaps TRBD2 as D (6 bases). Germline V gene data show CDR1 as SGHNT and CDR2 as YYREEE (reference sequence). V lost 0 bases and J lost 5, with 17 bases in between. This CDR3 comprises 16 residues. The CDR3 nucleotides are TGTGCCAGCAGCTTGGCGGACGCGGGGAAGGGGGAGACCCAGTACTTC. Translating gives CASSLADAGKGETQYF.

The chain recombines TRBV5-4 with TRBJ2-5, with 7 bases that match TRBD2. Germline CDR1 is SGHNT and CDR2 is YYREEE (reference sequence). This CDR3 is 13 amino acids long. V lost 9 bases, J lost 1 base, and 6 bases stayed unmatched. Here the CDR3 DNA reads TGTGCCACATCCCCGGGAGGCCAAGAGACCCAGTACTTC. Translation: CATSPGGQETQYF.

The chain combines TRBV6-6 with TRBJ2-7; the D gene is possibly TRBD2 (6 bases). V was clipped by 0 bases and J by 4 bases, with 13 bases between them. Per the germline V gene, CDR1 is MNHNY and CDR2 is SVGAGI (reference sequence). CDR3 length equals 15 residues. The chain's CDR3 is CASSYSSGSGYEQYF. CDR3 nucleotide sequence: TGTGCCAGCAGTTACTCGAGTGGTAGCGGTTACGAGCAGTACTTC.

The chain combines TRBV9 with TRBJ1-2, with TRBD1 identical over 9 bases. Germline V gene lookup returns CDR1 SGDLS and CDR2 YYNGEE. The ends lost 3 bases at V and 2 bases at J; junction bases unmatched: 2. The CDR3 covers 14 residues. This CDR3 is CASSAGQGNYGYTF. CDR3 coding DNA: TGTGCCAGCAGCGCAGGACAGGGGAACTATGGCTACACCTTC.

The chain combines TRBV9 with TRBJ2-5; the D gene is possibly TRBD1 (5 bases). The J call is uncertain, as TRBJ2-7 better fits the DNA end. Germline V lookup: CDR1 SGDLS, CDR2 YYNGEE. The CDR3 covers 15 residues. The CDR3 bases are TGTGCCAGCAGCGTAGGGCAGGGTCAGACCTACGAGCAGTACTTC. This gives the protein CASSVGQGQTYEQYF.

The chain uses TRBV5-1 and TRBJ1-4; 7 positions agree with TRBD1. The V gene end was trimmed by 4 bases and the J gene end by 6 bases; junction bases not matched to a gene: 6. CDR3 size: 14 residues. From germline, CDR1 is SGHRS and CDR2 YFSETQ. As DNA, the CDR3 is TGCGCCAGCAGCAAATCAGGGGGGGATGAAAAACTGTTTTTT. Its translation: CASSKSGGDEKLFF. The whole variable domain, remainder taken from reference TRBV5-1 and TRBJ1-4, is KAGVTQTPRYLIKTRGQQVTLSCSPISGHRSVSWYQQTPGQGLQFLFEYFSETQRNKGNFPGRFSGRQFSNSRSEMNVSTLELGDSALYLCASSKSGGDEKLFFGSGTQLSVL.

The chain is built from TRBV7-8 and TRBJ2-5, with 8 bases identical to TRBD1. Germline loops: CDR1 SGHVS, CDR2 FQNEAQ. The V and J ends lost 5 bases and 5 bases, in that order; junction bases with no gene match: 10. The CDR3 has 15 residues. CDR3 sequence reads: CASSHGQGRVETQYF. As DNA, the CDR3 is TGTGCCAGCAGCCACGGACAGGGTAGGGTGGAGACCCAGTACTTC. Full variable domain (missing parts from reference TRBV7-8 and TRBJ2-5): GAGVSQSPRYKVAKRGQDVALRCDPISGHVSLFWYQQALGQGPEFLTYFQNEAQLDKSGLPSDRFFAERPEGSVSTLKIQRTQQEDSAVYLCASSHGQGRVETQYFGPGTRLLVL.

The V call is TRBV7-8, the J call TRBJ2-7; the D gene is possibly TRBD1 (5 bases). CDR3 length: 14 amino acids. Trimming pared 0 bases from V and 5 bases from J, leaving 11 bases between. Germline lookup yields CDR1 SGHVS and CDR2 FQNEAQ. DNA of the CDR3: TGTGCCAGCAGCTTAGCGCAGGGTATGGACGAGCAGTACTTC. Residues: CASSLAQGMDEQYF.

The CDR3 DNA sequence: TGTGCCAGTAGGCGTAGACAGGGCTACAATGAGCAGTTCTTC. The encoded protein is CASRRRQGYNEQFF. The chain links TRBV19 to TRBJ2-1; 7 nucleotides align to TRBD1. The ends lost 6 bases at V and 3 bases at J; junction bases unmatched: 5. This CDR3 region has 14 residues. Looked up from germline, CDR1 is LNHDA and CDR2 is SQIVND (reference sequence).

In this sample, this clone turned up a few times. V and J are TRBV19 and TRBJ2-5, with 13 bases matching TRBD2. Trimming removed 4 bases from V and 2 bases from J; junction bases left unmatched: 1. The germline CDR1 and CDR2 sequences are LNHDA and SQIVND (reference sequence). The CDR3 length is 15 residues. CDR3 bases: TGTGCCAGTAGTAAACTAGCGGGGGGGCAAGAGACCCAGTACTTC. This sequence encodes CASSKLAGGQETQYF.

This chain links TRBV7-2 with TRBJ2-6, with D uncertain. Germline assignment: CDR1 SGHTA and CDR2 FQGNSA. CDR3 length equals 15 residues. Trimming pared 6 bases from V and 0 bases from J, leaving 9 bases between. For the CDR3, the DNA is TGTGCCAGCAGTCGTGATAACTCTGGGGCCAACGTCCTGACTTTC. Encoded protein: CASSRDNSGANVLTF.

As concerns this clone: The junction shows a germline mismatch at one end, possibly a read error. The V gene is TRBV6-4, the J gene TRBJ1-5; D gene uncertain. The length of the CDR3 is 16 residues. Germline loops: CDR1 MRHNA, CDR2 SNTAGT. CDR3 region: CASSYSKYADDQPQHF. The CDR3 DNA is TGTGCCAGCAGTTACTCGAAGTACGCGGATGATCAGCCCCAGCATTTT.

The CDR3 coding sequence is TGTGCCCATGGTAGCGGCACCAACACAGATACGCAGTATTTT. This translates into CAHGSGTNTDTQYF. The V and J genes are TRBV10-3 and TRBJ2-3; TRBD2 might be the D (6 bases). The CDR3 spans 14 residues. Trimming shortened V by 11 bases and J by 2 bases, and 17 bases separated the two germline ends. Germline CDR1 is ENHRY and CDR2 is SYGVKD.

This clone was counted a single time. This chain joins TRBV2 and TRBJ1-2; TRBD1 is a possible D gene (6 bases). The germline CDR1 and CDR2 sequences are SNHLY and FYNNEI. CDR3 length equals 15 residues. Trimming removed 7 bases from V and 6 bases from J, with 21 bases in between. This CDR3 is CASTLKGGAGNGYTF. CDR3 in DNA: TGTGCCAGCACTCTGAAGGGGGGAGCTGGGAATGGCTACACCTTC.

This clone is a singleton in its sample. This chain uses TRBV6-1 with TRBJ1-4; TRBD1 might be the D (5 bases). The CDR3 length is 13 residues. Trimming shortened V by 8 bases and J by 7 bases, and 14 bases separated the two germline ends. The germline CDR1 and CDR2 sequences are MNHNS and SASEGT. The CDR3 here is CASLREGGEKLFF. The CDR3 DNA sequence: TGTGCCAGCCTCAGGGAGGGTGGTGAAAAACTGTTTTTT.

V usage is TRBV5-1 and J usage is TRBJ2-5; D is undetermined. Germline loops: CDR1 SGHRS, CDR2 YFSETQ. This CDR3 comprises 15 residues. Trimming took off 3 bases at V and 5 bases at J, with 17 bases between the two ends. This CDR3 is CASSSAPNVGETQYF. DNA for the CDR3: TGCGCCAGCAGCTCAGCACCCAACGTCGGGGAGACCCAGTACTTC.

This clone has only one observation. V gene TRBV5-4 combines with J gene TRBJ1-2; no reliable D call. Germline V gene lookup returns CDR1 SGHNT and CDR2 YYREEE (reference sequence). V lost 2 bases and J 3 bases, leaving 8 bases between the germline ends. There are 13 residues in the CDR3. Here the CDR3 reads CASSLNGDYGYTF. The CDR3 DNA is TGTGCCAGCAGCTTAAACGGAGACTATGGCTACACCTTC.

This chain connects TRBV10-3 to TRBJ1-5; the D gene is possibly TRBD1 (6 bases). Germline loops: CDR1 ENHRY, CDR2 SYGVKD. The CDR3 has 14 amino acids. Trimming left V 3 bases short and J 2 bases short, with 8 bases between. CDR3 residues: CAISEGGRNQPQHF. The CDR3 DNA sequence: TGTGCCATCAGTGAAGGGGGGCGCAATCAGCCCCAGCATTTT.

This rearrangement joins TRBV6-5 to TRBJ2-7, with D uncertain. V was trimmed by 2 bases and J by 2 bases, leaving 10 bases between them. The CDR3 covers 14 residues. CDR1 is MNHEY and CDR2 is SVGAGI in the germline V gene. CDR3 amino acids: CASSYNWAAYEQYF. Here the CDR3 DNA reads TGTGCCAGCAGTTACAATTGGGCAGCCTACGAGCAGTACTTC.

J is TRBJ1-5 and V is TRBV4-1; weak D call: TRBD1 (6 bases). V was clipped by 2 bases and J by 5 bases, with 10 bases between them. Germline CDR1 is MGHRA and CDR2 is YSYEKL. The CDR3 has 14 residues. CDR3 DNA sequence: TGCGCCAGCAGCCAACCAGGGGCCTATCAGCCCCAGCATTTT. Encoded protein: CASSQPGAYQPQHF.

The count of this clone is one. This sequence joins TRBV7-2 and TRBJ2-3; a weak D match, TRBD1 (6 bases). CDR1 SGHTA and CDR2 FQGNSA come from the germline V gene. CDR3 length: 19 amino acids. Trimming stripped 0 bases from V and 4 bases from J, with 23 bases between. DNA for the CDR3: TGTGCCAGCAGCTTAGCCTTAAGCGGCGACAGGCACCCCCCAGATACGCAGTATTTT. Protein product: CASSLALSGDRHPPDTQYF.

The chain recombines TRBV14 with TRBJ2-2; D gene uncertain. Germline V gene sequence: CDR1 SGHDN, CDR2 FVKESK. The ends were cut back, 1 base at V and 2 bases at J, with 8 bases in the middle. This CDR3 has 15 amino acids. CDR3 residues: CASSQGLANTGELFF. The CDR3 DNA is TGTGCCAGCAGCCAAGGGCTCGCTAACACCGGGGAGCTGTTTTTT.

The chain uses TRBV30 and TRBJ2-3; 9 nucleotides line up with TRBD2. CDR3 size: 14 residues. CDR1 GTSNPN and CDR2 SVGIG come from the germline V gene (reference sequence). V lost 4 bases and J lost 4; bases outside the gene matches: 6. This CDR3 is CAWNGGGASDTQYF. CDR3 sequence (DNA): TGTGCCTGGAACGGCGGGGGGGCATCAGATACGCAGTATTTT.